This T cell receptor beta chain came from a study of cytotoxic CD8 clonotypes in ibrutinib-treated CLL. The overall study: Partial response occurred in roughly 25 patients and complete response in 2; at median approximately 68 months, about 14 remained remitted and 12 progressed. General observations from the study: Clonality was elevated at ibrutinib response and had returned toward baseline at progression.

TCRdb's copy holds only in-frame clones and misses some; the assay was immunoSEQ multiplex PCR. The profile shows hundreds of thousands of clones, under 75% of them singletons. Details on this clone: What it binds is not known.

The germline CDR1 and CDR2 sequences are LGHNA and YNFKEQ. This CDR3 is 15 amino acids long. Losses at the gene ends were 4 bases for V and 5 bases for J; bases not matched to a gene: 9. The clonotype comes from a human donor with chronic lymphocytic leukemia. This chain connects TRBV4-2 to TRBJ2-3; 7 bases match TRBD2. The sample consisted of PBMCs, taken after 24 months of ibrutinib treatment. As DNA, the CDR3 is TGTGCCAGCAGCCGCACACTAGCGCCCCAAGATACGCAGTATTTT. It translates to CASSRTLAPQDTQYF.